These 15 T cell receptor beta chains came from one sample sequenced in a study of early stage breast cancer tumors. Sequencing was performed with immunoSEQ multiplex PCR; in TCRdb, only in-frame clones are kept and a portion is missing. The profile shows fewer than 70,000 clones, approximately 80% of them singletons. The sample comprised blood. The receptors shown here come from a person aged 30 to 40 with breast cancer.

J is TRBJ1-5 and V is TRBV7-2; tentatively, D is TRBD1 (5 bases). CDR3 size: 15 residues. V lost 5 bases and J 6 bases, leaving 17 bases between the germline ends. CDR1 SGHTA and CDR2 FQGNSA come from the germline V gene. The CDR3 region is CASSPGAGNSQPQHF. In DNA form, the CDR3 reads TGTGCCAGCAGCCCTGGGGCAGGGAACAGTCAGCCCCAGCATTTT.

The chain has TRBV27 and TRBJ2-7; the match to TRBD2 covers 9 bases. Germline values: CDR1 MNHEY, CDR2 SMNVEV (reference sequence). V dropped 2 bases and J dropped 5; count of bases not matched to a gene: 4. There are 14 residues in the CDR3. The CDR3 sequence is CASSLGGRAHEQYF. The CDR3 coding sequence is TGTGCCAGCAGTTTAGGCGGGAGGGCTCACGAGCAGTACTTC.

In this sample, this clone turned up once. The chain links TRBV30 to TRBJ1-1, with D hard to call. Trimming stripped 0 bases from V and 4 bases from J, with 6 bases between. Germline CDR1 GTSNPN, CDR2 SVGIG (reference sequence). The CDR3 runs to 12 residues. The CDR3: CAWSVWGTEAFF. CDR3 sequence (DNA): TGTGCCTGGAGTGTCTGGGGCACTGAAGCTTTCTTT.

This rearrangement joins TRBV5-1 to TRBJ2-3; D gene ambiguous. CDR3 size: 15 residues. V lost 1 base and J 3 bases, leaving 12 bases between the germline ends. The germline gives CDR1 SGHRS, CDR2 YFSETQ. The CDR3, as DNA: TGCGCCAGCAGCTTGTGGCGGCTGGTGACAGATACGCAGTATTTT. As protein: CASSLWRLVTDTQYF.

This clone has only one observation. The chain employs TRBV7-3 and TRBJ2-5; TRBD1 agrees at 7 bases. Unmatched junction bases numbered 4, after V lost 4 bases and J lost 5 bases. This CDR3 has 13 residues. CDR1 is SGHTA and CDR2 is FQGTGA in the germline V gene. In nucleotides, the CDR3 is TGTGCCAGCAGCTCCGACAGGGATGAGACCCAGTACTTC. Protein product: CASSSDRDETQYF. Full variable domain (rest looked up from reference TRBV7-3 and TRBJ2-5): GAGVSQTPSNKVTEKGKYVELRCDPISGHTALYWYRQSLGQGPEFLIYFQGTGAADDSGLPNDRFFAVRPEGSVSTLKIQRTERGDSAVYLCASSSDRDETQYFGPGTRLLVL.

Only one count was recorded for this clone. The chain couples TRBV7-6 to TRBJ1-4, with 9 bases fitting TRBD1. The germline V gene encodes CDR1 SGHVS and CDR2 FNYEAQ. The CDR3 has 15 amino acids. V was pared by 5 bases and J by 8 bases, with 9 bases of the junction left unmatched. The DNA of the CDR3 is TGTGCCAGCAGCCTTCCGGGACAGGGCGACGAAAAACTGTTTTTT. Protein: CASSLPGQGDEKLFF.

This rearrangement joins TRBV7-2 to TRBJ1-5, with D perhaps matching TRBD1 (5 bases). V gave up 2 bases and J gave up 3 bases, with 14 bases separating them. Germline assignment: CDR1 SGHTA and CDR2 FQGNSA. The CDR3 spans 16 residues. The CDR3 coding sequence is TGTGCCAGCAGCTTATGGGGGGGGTCTTCCAATCAGCCCCAGCATTTT. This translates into CASSLWGGSSNQPQHF.

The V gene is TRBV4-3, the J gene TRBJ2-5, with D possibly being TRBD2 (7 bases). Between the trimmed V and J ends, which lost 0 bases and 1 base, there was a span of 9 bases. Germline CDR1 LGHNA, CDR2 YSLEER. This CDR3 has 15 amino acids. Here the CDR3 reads CASSQERGGQETQYF. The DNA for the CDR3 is TGCGCCAGCAGCCAAGAGAGGGGGGGCCAAGAGACCCAGTACTTC.

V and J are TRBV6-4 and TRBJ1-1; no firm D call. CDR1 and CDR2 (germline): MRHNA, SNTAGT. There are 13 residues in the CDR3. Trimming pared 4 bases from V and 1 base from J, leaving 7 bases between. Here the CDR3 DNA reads TGTGCCAGCAGTGTGAATGAGAACACTGAAGCTTTCTTT. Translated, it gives CASSVNENTEAFF.

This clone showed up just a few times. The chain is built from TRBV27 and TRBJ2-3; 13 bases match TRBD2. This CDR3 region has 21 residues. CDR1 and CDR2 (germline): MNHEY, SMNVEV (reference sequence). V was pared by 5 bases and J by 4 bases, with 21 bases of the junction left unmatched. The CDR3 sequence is CASSPYGLAGVLPPSADTQYF. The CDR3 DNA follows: TGTGCCAGCAGTCCCTACGGACTAGCGGGAGTCCTCCCCCCATCGGCAGATACGCAGTATTTT.

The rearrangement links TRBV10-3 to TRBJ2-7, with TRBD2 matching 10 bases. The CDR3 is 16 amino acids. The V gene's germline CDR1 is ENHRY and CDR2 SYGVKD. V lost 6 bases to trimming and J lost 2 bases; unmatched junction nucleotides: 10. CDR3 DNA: TGTGCCATCAGCGGGCTAGCGGGAGTTGGGACCTACGAGCAGTACTTC. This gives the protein CAISGLAGVGTYEQYF.

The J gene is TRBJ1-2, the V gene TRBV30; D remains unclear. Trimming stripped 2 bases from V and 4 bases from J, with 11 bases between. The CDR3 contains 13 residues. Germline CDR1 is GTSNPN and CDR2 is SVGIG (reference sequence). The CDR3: CAWSHYNSYGYTF. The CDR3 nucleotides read TGTGCCTGGAGTCACTACAACAGCTATGGCTACACCTTC.

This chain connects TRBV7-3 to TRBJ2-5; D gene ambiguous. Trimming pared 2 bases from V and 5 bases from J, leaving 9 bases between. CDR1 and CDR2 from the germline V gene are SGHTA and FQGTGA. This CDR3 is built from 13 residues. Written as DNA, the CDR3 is TGTGCCAGCAGCTTACGAGTGTGGGAGACCCAGTACTTC. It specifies CASSLRVWETQYF.

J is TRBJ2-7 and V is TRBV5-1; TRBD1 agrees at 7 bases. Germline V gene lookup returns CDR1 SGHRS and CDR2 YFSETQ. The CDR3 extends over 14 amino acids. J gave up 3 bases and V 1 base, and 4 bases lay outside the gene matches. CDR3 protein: CASSLQGDIYEQYF. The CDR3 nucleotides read TGCGCCAGCAGCTTGCAGGGGGATATCTACGAGCAGTACTTC.

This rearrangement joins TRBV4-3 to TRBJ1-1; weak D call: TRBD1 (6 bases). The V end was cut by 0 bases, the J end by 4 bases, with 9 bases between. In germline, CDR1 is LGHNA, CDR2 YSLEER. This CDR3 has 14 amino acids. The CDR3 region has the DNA TGCGCCAGCAGCCAAGACCCAGGGGCCACTGAAGCTTTCTTT. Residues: CASSQDPGATEAFF.